This T cell receptor beta chain comes out of a study of cytomegalovirus exposure and HLA in healthy donors. This clone was seen only a few times. Its cognate antigen is unknown. Primers for the PCR totalled 60 Vbeta and 13 Jbeta. TCRdb's table, derived via immunoSEQ multiplex PCR, lists solely in-frame clones and lacks some. This table has 75,000 to 90,000 clones, around 77% appearing once. At the time of sampling, donors were nominally healthy, though unrecorded immune exposures were likely. The ends were cut back, 1 base at V and 8 bases at J, with 6 bases in the middle. This CDR3 is built from 11 residues. Germline V CDR1 and CDR2: SGHDT, YYEEEE. Study-level findings and limits: The number of N-insertions in an Asian-associated ancestry cluster was reportedly below the roughly 670-donor mean in a later analysis. Cytomegalovirus-associated status was assigned to roughly 160 TCR beta chains.

Material for sequencing was PBMCs. This sequence originates from a middle-aged woman in good health and CMV-seropositive. The chain is built from TRBV5-6 and TRBJ1-1, with unresolved D. As DNA, the CDR3 is TGTGCCAGCAGCTTGTTTCTCGAAGCTTTCTTT. Encoded protein: CASSLFLEAFF.